These T cell receptor beta chains were read from a single sample in a study of tumor-infiltrating lymphocytes in primary liver carcinoma. TCRdb processed the multiplex PCR reads anew with MiXCR; each CDR3 protein has one entry. The sample has over 35,000 distinct CDR3 sequences; less than 85% are singletons. Sequencing was done on a sample of liver tumor tissue from sampling region 4. The receptors were gathered from a man aged 35 to 55 with primary liver carcinoma and hepatitis B virus infection. CDR3s leave out the opening cysteine and the closing phenylalanine or tryptophan.

TRBV11-2	TRBJ2-3	ASSLGRLTGDTQY
TRBV6-6	TRBJ2-5	ASSILDRGTQEAQY
TRBV12-3/TRBV12-4	TRBJ2-5	ASRRSGTETQY
TRBV12-5	TRBJ2-7	ANEGTGSYEQY
TRBV29-1	TRBJ2-6	NVDLTSSSRANILT
TRBV11-1	TRBJ1-6	ASIRTLVSPLL
TRBV4-3	TRBJ1-2	TISQAGAGRNYGYT
TRBV11-2	TRBJ1-1	ASSPRLGRLRHSEAF
TRBV5-4	TRBJ2-3	AGSLAEKGTDAQY
TRBV4-3	TRBJ2-5	ATSQWAGEESHY
TRBV25-1	TRBJ2-6	ACRDSSGANVLT
TRBV28	TRBJ2-7	TSSSRLWVRTYEQY
TRBV11-2	TRBJ2-7	TSSSNRDSYEHY
TRBV28	TRBJ2-1	ANSLRESSYNEQF
TRBV6-1	TRBJ2-3	ATKPSADTQY
TRBV11-1	TRBJ2-4	ASSLSGTSVTKNIQN
TRBV28	TRBJ2-6	ASSSALALSGANVLT
TRBV4-2	TRBJ2-3	VSSLTRTATDTQY
TRBV12-3/TRBV12-4	TRBJ2-1	ASVTSGRYNEQF
TRBV6-4	TRBJ2-3	ACSDSQSGSTDAQY
TRBV6-2/TRBV6-3	TRBJ2-5	ASSPSDETQY
TRBV5-1	TRBJ1-2	ASSLMVGAEYGYT
TRBV29-1	TRBJ1-1	SGRRGGEDTEAF
TRBV6-6	TRBJ2-1	ASMSQSYNEQF
TRBV7-9	TRBJ2-7	ASSFDLLLYEQY
TRBV28	TRBJ2-3	ASSFLDSITDTQY
TRBV24-1	TRBJ2-1	ATSDLLNEQF
TRBV11-2	TRBJ2-3	GSTRRSTGKTDTQY
TRBV11-2	TRBJ2-6	ANSMGGDRGISLSGANVLA
TRBV5-4	TRBJ2-3	ASSLTGGLYTQY
TRBV5-1	TRBJ1-2	VSSLDGTGWGYT
TRBV5-1	TRBJ2-6	TSSLESSGTNVLT
TRBV4-1	TRBJ2-2	ASCQLTLSGELF
TRBV7-8	TRBJ1-1	TSSLGAGETF
TRBV12-3/TRBV12-4	TRBJ1-1	ASSSGTDNTEAS
TRBV2	TRBJ1-5	VSSAVRGNQPQH
TRBV29-1	TRBJ2-7	SAGWGNHDQY
TRBV4-3	TRBJ1-2	ASSQGGAGMNYGYT
TRBV11-3	TRBJ1-1	PSSIRQGAEAF
TRBV11-2	TRBJ2-6	ATQRPCSGASVLT
TRBV5-1	TRBJ2-1	ASSSTGVAEQF
TRBV7-6	TRBJ2-3	ASSSQNTKY
TRBV5-1	TRBJ1-2	ASSPSTGGGGYT
TRBV28	TRBJ1-1	ASSLTRLEAF
TRBV12-3/TRBV12-4	TRBJ2-7	ASSLVARGLYEHY
TRBV24-1	TRBJ2-6	ATSSGDSGVNVLT
TRBV28	TRBJ1-1	ASRFPGFTNGAF
TRBV12-3/TRBV12-4	TRBJ2-7	ASSSGRGSRYEQY
TRBV28	TRBJ2-3	ASTKSVVTDSQY
TRBV11-1	TRBJ2-4	TSSFPGTRGTNNIQY
TRBV25-1	TRBJ2-1	ASREGGVPNDKF
TRBV28	TRBJ2-7	ASSFQVNSCEQY
TRBV24-1	TRBJ1-1	ATSDSREIGTEAF
TRBV24-1	TRBJ2-1	ATSVSVPGCNEQF
TRBV5-1	TRBJ2-3	ASSSVSGRAKSTYTQY
TRBV11-3	TRBJ2-1	VSNLDANEQF
TRBV10-3	TRBJ2-2	AVSESKWPNAGEMF
TRBV7-9	TRBJ2-7	ASNKDLEDREQY
TRBV5-1	TRBJ1-1	SSSSRGRQDTEAF